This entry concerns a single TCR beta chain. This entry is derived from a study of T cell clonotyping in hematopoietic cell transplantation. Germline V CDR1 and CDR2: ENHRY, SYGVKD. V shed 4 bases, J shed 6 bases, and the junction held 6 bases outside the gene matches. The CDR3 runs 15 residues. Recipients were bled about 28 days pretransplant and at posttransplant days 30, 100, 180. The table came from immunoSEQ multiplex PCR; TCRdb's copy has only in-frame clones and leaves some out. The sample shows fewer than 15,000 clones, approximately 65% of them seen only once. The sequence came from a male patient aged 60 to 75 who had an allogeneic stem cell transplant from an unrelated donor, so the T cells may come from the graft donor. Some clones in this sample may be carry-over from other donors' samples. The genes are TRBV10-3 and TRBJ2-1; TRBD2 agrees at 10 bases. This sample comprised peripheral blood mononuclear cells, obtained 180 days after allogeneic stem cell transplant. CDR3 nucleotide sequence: TGTGCCATCAGTGTGGAAGCGGGGGGGCCCAATGAGCAGTTCTTC. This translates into CAISVEAGGPNEQFF.